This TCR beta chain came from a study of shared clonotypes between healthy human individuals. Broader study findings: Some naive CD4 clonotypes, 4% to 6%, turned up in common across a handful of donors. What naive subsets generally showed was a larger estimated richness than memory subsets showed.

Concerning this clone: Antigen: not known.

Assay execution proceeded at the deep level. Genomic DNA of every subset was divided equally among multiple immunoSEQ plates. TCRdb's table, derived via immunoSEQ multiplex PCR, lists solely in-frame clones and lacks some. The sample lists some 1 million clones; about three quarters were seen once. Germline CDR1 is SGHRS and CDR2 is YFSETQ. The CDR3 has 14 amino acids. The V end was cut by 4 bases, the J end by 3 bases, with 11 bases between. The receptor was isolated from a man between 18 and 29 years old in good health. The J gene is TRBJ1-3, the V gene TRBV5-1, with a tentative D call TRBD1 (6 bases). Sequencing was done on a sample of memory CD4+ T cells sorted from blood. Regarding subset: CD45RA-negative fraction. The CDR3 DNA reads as TGCGCCAGCAGCCCCGACAGGAATGGAAACACCATATATTTT. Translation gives CASSPDRNGNTIYF.